This TCR beta chain was recovered during a study of blood T cell repertoires in COVID-19. The CDR3 is made up of 11 amino acids. V gave up 6 bases and J gave up 3 bases, with 4 bases separating them. From germline, CDR1 is KGHSH and CDR2 LQKENI. Original handling: The assay estimated nucleated cells by amplifying reference gene primers. The protocol was immunoSEQ multiplex PCR, while the TCRdb copy is restricted to in-frame clones and leaves out a portion. V, J and clone size were drawn from that table, and D and trimming were deduced from the DNA. The table has around 100,000 clones, about 83% seen once; the top ten hold 9.5% to 15%.

This sequence originates from a human donor in a cohort sampled during active COVID-19. The chain has TRBV18 and TRBJ2-3; D is uncertain. The specimen sequenced was peripheral blood. This chain's CDR3 is CASSPTDTQYF. The DNA of the CDR3 is TGTGCCAGCTCCCCTACAGATACGCAGTATTTT.